Listed below are T cell receptor beta chains from one sample, sequenced in a study of immune evolution from preneoplasia to lung adenocarcinoma. Method: immunoSEQ multiplex PCR; TCRdb's copy keeps in-frame clones and lacks some. In the table there are about 14,000 clones, 85% of which are singletons. Specimen: FFPE lung adenocarcinoma in situ tissue. Receptor source: a donor of 70 years or more with lung adenocarcinoma. Both conserved end residues are part of each CDR3. A D gene is named only where the DNA matches it firmly. Clone size appears in some rows only: once, few, many, or a class for an expanded clone.

v_gene	abundance	j_gene	d_gene	CDR3nt	CDR3aa
TRBV2	NA	TRBJ2-5	TRBD1	TGTGCCAGCAAGGGGACAGGACAAGAGACCCAGTACTTC	CASKGTGQETQYF
TRBV4-2	NA	TRBJ2-2	TRBD1	TGTGCCAGCAGCCAATTTGGCCCGGGACAGGGAACCGGGGAGCTGTTTTTT	CASSQFGPGQGTGELFF
TRBV5-5	NA	TRBJ2-7	NA	TGTGCCAGCAGCCGCGGAGGGGGAAGAGGAAACGAGCAGTACTTC	CASSRGGGRGNEQYF
TRBV18	NA	TRBJ1-1	NA	TGTGCCAGCTCACCCCGAGCCCAATCGGAAGCTTTCTTT	CASSPRAQSEAFF
TRBV20-1	NA	TRBJ2-5	NA	TGCAGTGCTCGCCCACAAGAGACCCAGTACTTC	CSARPQETQYF
TRBV4-1	few	TRBJ2-7	TRBD1	TGCGCCAGCAGCCGAAACCCACGACCGGGACAGGGGCCAGGGGAGCAGTACTTC	CASSRNPRPGQGPGEQYF
TRBV7-9	NA	TRBJ1-4	TRBD1	TGTGCCAGCAGCTCGACAGCAAGGGGGCTGGGTGGTGAAAAACTGTTTTTT	CASSSTARGLGGEKLFF
TRBV11-2	NA	TRBJ1-4	NA	TGTGCCAGCAGCCAGGGAGGGGAAAAACTGTTTTTT	CASSQGGEKLFF
TRBV20-1	NA	TRBJ1-4	NA	TGCAGTGCTAGGGGTGAAAAACTGTTTTTT	CSARGEKLFF
TRBV19	NA	TRBJ2-7	NA	TGTGCCAGTAGCCCCATCGGGACTCCCTACGAGCAGTACTTC	CASSPIGTPYEQYF
TRBV9	NA	TRBJ1-1	TRBD1	TGTGCCAGCAGCTTATGGGACAGGGCCACTGAAGCTTTCTTT	CASSLWDRATEAFF
TRBV28	NA	TRBJ2-3	NA	TGTGCCAGCAGTTCATTCACAGATACGCAGTATTTT	CASSSFTDTQYF
TRBV5-4	NA	TRBJ1-2	NA	TGTGCCAGCAGCGCGTTCCGGTCTACGGGCTACACCTTC	CASSAFRSTGYTF
TRBV7-2	NA	TRBJ2-1	NA	TGTGCCAGCAGCTTAGAAGGACGACATAATGAGCAGTTCTTC	CASSLEGRHNEQFF
TRBV5-6	few	TRBJ2-7	TRBD1	TGTGCCAGCAGCCCGGACAGGGGTCGTCGCGAGCAGTACTTC	CASSPDRGRREQYF
TRBV11-2	few	TRBJ1-1	NA	TGTGCCAGCAGCCCCCCCAGGGAGGGGACTGAAGCTTTCTTT	CASSPPREGTEAFF
TRBV7-2	NA	TRBJ2-3	NA	TGTGCCAGCAGCCCAACCGCAAGGCCCACAGATACGCAGTATTTT	CASSPTARPTDTQYF
TRBV6-4	NA	TRBJ2-3	NA	TGTGCCAGCAGTGTGGAGCGCACAGATACGCAGTATTTT	CASSVERTDTQYF
TRBV19	NA	TRBJ2-3	TRBD2	TGTGCCAGTAGTATAACAGCGGGAGGGCAATATACGCAGTATTTT	CASSITAGGQYTQYF
TRBV19	NA	TRBJ1-5	NA	TGTGCCAGTAGGGAGGGGATTGATCAGCCCCAGCATTTT	CASREGIDQPQHF